This TCR beta chain is drawn from a study of control samples from healthy donors and cancer patients. Here immunoSEQ multiplex PCR was the method, and the copy in TCRdb shows in-frame clones only, minus some. The sample has 90,000 or so clones; more than 85% are singletons. Germline-derived CDR1 and CDR2 are SGHRS and YFSETQ. This CDR3 is 13 amino acids long. Trimming took 4 bases from V and 8 from J, leaving 15 bases between them. This chain joins TRBV5-1 and TRBJ1-2, with a weak D call TRBD1 (6 bases). Sequences were obtained from blood. This clonotype originated in a woman aged 45-60 years in good health. In DNA, the CDR3 is TGCGCCAGCAGCCTGGGGGCCCAGTGGGGCTACACCTTC. The encoded protein is CASSLGAQWGYTF.